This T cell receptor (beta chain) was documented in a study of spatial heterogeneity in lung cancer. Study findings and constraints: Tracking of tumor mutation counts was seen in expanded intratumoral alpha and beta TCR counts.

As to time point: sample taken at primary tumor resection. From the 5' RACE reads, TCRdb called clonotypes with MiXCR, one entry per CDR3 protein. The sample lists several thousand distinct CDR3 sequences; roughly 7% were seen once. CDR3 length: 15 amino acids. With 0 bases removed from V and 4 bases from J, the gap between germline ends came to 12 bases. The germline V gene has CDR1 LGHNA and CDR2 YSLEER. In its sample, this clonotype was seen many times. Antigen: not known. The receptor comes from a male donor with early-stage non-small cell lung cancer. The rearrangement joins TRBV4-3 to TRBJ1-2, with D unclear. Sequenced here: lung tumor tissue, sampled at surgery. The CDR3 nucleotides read TGCGCCAGCAGCCAAGAGGTCGGGCAATCCTATGGCTACACCTTC. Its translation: CASSQEVGQSYGYTF.